This paragraph covers one T cell receptor (beta chain) sequence. These data come from a study of shared clonotypes between healthy human individuals. Germline V lookup: CDR1 SNHLY, CDR2 FYNNEI. The V end lost 5 bases, the J end lost 2 bases, and 9 bases lay between the germline ends. This CDR3 spans 13 amino acids. Sequenced by immunoSEQ multiplex PCR; TCRdb stores in-frame clones only, minus some. Among about 770,000 clones listed, over 60% were seen once. This chain joins TRBV2 and TRBJ2-5; tentative D call: TRBD2 (5 bases). What was sequenced was memory CD4+ T cells sorted from blood. Subset of the sample: CD45RA-negative fraction. This sequence originates from a woman aged 25 to 39 in good health. The CDR3 region has the DNA TGTGCCAGCAGTTTAGCGCGGCAAGAGACCCAGTACTTC. Protein product: CASSLARQETQYF.